The present TCR beta chain was sequenced within a study of cytomegalovirus exposure and HLA in healthy donors. Regarding the study as a whole: Common viral pathogens seemed, in a later analysis, to connect with several of the most significant clusters. A later analysis, which compared TCR beta chains of equal frequency, found the HLA-associated ones more clonally expanded.

PCR amplification relied on 60 Vbeta primers (plus 13 Jbeta primers). Profiled with immunoSEQ multiplex PCR; TCRdb holds only in-frame clones, not every one. The repertoire consists of about 92,000 clones, with 65% to 80% occurring once and the leading ten covering approximately 16%. As to this clone: Antigen: not known.

The V gene's germline CDR1 is SGHTA and CDR2 FQGNSA. CDR3 size: 18 residues. V gave up 4 bases and J gave up 7 bases; unmatched junction bases: 17. The sequenced material came from PBMCs. This TCR derives from a woman aged 18 to 35 in good health and CMV-seropositive. This chain connects TRBV7-2 to TRBJ2-7; 12 nucleotides align to TRBD2. CDR3 protein: CASSSPYRLAGVEEEQYF. DNA of the CDR3: TGTGCCAGCAGCTCGCCCTACCGACTAGCGGGAGTGGAGGAAGAGCAGTACTTC. The complete variable domain, with remaining parts taken from reference TRBV7-2 and TRBJ2-7, reads GAGVSQSPSNKVTEKGKDVELRCDPISGHTALYWYRQSLGQGLEFLIYFQGNSAPDKSGLPSDRFSAERTGGSVSTLTIQRTQQEDSAVYLCASSSPYRLAGVEEEQYFGPGTRLTVT.